This T cell receptor (beta chain) is drawn from a study of a mutant IDH1 vaccine in newly diagnosed glioma. Study summary: Standard pretreatment was either radiotherapy, temozolomide, or, for most, radiochemotherapy with temozolomide.

This table comes from immunoSEQ multiplex PCR, and its TCRdb copy is limited to in-frame clones, with some not included. The sample holds some 19,000 clones, roughly 84% seen once. The time point denotes: baseline, week 1 (first vaccination visit). Described treatment: pre-vaccination baseline after standard-of-care therapy. Sequencing used PBMCs, obtained from a glioma patient treated with radiotherapy, temozolomide or both. This sequence was found in a man in his forties or fifties with glioma.

The CDR3 protein is CASRNRDLRYGYTF. The CDR3 nucleotides are TGTGCCAGTAGAAACAGGGATTTGCGGTATGGCTACACCTTC. This chain links TRBV19 with TRBJ1-2; D possibly corresponds to TRBD1 (6 bases). This CDR3 comprises 14 residues. V was pared by 6 bases and J by 5 bases, with 16 bases between. Germline loops: CDR1 LNHDA, CDR2 SQIVND (reference sequence).